Given below is one TCR beta chain in context. Its specificity is not known. The data stem from a study of cytomegalovirus exposure and HLA in healthy donors. V lost 4 bases to trimming and J lost 4 bases, with 13 bases between them. CDR1 and CDR2 (germline): SGHRS, YFSETQ. The CDR3 totals 14 residues. The PCR ran on 60 Vbeta and 13 Jbeta primers. Generated by immunoSEQ multiplex PCR, the TCRdb table keeps only in-frame clones and is missing some. Of approximately 100,000 clones in the sample, 75% to 80% are singletons; the top ten hold around 12%. Points from the study as a whole: Later analysis reportedly placed an Asian-associated ancestry cluster below the approximately 730-donor mean in N-insertions. In an earlier analysis, in under 700 donors, most V segments appeared productive either ~87% or ~30% of the time. Presence/absence analysis assumed near-uniform sequencing depth across donors.

This sequence joins TRBV5-1 and TRBJ2-3; maybe TRBD2 (5 bases). Sequenced material: PBMCs. This TCR derives from a woman in her thirties or forties in good health and CMV-seropositive. The CDR3 DNA follows: TGCGCCAGCAGCCCGACGACGCGGGCAGATACGCAGTATTTT. Protein: CASSPTTRADTQYF.